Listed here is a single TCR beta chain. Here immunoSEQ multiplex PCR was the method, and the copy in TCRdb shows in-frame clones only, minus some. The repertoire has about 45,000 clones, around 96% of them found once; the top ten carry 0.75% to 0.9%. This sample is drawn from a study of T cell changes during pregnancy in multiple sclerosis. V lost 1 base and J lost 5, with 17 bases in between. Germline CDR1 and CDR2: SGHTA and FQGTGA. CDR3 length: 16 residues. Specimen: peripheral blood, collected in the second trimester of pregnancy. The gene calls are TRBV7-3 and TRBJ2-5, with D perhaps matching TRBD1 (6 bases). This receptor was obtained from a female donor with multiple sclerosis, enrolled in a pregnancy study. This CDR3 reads CASSLRAQGVGETQYF. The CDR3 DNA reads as TGTGCCAGCAGCTTAAGGGCACAGGGTGTTGGGGAGACCCAGTACTTC.